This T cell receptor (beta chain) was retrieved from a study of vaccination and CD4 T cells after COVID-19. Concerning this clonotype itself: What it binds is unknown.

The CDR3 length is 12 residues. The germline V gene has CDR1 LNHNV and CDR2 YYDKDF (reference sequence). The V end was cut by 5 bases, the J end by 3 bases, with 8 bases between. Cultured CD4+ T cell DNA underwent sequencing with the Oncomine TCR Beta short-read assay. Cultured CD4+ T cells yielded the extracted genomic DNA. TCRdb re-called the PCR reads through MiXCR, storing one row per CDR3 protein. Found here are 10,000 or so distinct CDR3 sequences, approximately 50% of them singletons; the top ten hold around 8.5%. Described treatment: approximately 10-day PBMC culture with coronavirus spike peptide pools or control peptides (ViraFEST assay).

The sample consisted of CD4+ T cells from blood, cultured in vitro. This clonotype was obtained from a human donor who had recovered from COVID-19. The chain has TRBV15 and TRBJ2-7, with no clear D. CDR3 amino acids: CATSSLHYEQYF. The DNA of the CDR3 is TGTGCCACCAGCTCCCTACACTACGAGCAGTACTTC.